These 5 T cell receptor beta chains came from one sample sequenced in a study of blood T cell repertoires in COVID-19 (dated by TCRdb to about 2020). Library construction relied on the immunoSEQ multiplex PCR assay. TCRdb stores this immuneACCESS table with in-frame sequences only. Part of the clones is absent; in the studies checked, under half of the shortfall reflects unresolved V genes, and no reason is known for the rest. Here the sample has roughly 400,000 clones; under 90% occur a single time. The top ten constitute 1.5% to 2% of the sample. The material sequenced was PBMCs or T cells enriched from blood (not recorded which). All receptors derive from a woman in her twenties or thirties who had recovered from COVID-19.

This chain's CDR3 is CASSQTGVQPQHF. CDR3 in DNA: TGTGCCAGCTCTCAGACAGGGGTTCAGCCCCAGCATTTT. This chain joins TRBV18 and TRBJ1-5; 8 bases are shared with TRBD1. This CDR3 spans 13 amino acids. V was clipped by 6 bases and J by 6 bases; unmatched bases: 4. The germline V gene encodes CDR1 KGHSH and CDR2 LQKENI.

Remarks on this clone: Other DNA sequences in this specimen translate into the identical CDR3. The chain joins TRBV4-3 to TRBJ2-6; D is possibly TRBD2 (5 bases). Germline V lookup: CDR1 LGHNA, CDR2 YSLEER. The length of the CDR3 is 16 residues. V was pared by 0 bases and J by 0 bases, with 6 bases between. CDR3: CASSQEAGSGANVLTF. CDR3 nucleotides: TGCGCCAGCAGCCAAGAGGCGGGCTCTGGGGCCAACGTCCTGACTTTC.

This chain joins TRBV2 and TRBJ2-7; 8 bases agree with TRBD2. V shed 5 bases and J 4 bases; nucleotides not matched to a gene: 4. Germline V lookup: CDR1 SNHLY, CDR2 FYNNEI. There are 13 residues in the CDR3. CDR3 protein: CASSPGLAYEQYF. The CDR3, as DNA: TGTGCCAGCAGTCCTGGACTAGCTTACGAGCAGTACTTC. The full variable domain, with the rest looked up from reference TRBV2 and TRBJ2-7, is EPEVTQTPSHQVTQMGQEVILRCVPISNHLYFYWYRQILGQKVEFLVSFYNNEISEKSEIFDDQFSVERPDGSNFTLKIRSTKLEDSAMYFCASSPGLAYEQYFGPGTRLTVT.

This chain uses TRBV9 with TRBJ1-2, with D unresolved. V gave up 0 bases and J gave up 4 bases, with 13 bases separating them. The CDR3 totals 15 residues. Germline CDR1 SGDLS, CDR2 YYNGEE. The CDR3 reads CASSVGSGPTYGYTF. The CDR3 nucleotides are TGTGCCAGCAGCGTAGGATCAGGCCCTACCTATGGCTACACCTTC.

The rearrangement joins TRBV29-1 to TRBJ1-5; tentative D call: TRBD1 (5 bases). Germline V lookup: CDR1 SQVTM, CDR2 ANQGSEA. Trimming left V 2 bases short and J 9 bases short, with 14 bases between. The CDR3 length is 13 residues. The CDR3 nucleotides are TGCAGCGTTGAATTACAGCCTAGGGGGCCCCAGCATTTT. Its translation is CSVELQPRGPQHF.